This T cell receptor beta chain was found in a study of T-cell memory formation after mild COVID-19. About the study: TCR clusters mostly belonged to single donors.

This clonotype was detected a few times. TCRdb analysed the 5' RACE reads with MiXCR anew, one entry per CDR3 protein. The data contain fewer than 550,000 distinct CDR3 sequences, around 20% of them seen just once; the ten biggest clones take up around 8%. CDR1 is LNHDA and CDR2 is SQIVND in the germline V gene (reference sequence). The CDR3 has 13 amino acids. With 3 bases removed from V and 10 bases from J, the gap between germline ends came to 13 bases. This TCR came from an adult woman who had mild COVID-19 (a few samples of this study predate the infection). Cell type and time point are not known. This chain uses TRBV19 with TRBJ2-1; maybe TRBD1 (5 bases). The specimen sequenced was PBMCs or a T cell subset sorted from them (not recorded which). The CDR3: CASSMELWGEQFF. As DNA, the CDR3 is TGTGCCAGTAGTATGGAATTGTGGGGCGAGCAGTTCTTC.